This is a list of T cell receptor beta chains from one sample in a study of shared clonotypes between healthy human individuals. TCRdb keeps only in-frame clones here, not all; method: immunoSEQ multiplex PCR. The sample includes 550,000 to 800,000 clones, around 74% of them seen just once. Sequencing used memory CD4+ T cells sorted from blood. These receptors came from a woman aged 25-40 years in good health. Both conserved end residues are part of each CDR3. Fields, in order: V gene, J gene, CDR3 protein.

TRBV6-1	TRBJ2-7	CASSAGTASYEQYF
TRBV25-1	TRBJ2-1	CASSDSGGGTPYNEQFF
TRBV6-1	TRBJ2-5	CASSEDRGPETQYF
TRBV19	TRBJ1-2	CASTPLGGGYGYTF
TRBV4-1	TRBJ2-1	CASSPNPGQATIREQFF
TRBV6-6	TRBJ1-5	CASSDAGQGAEQPQHF
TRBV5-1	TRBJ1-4	CASSQTGEVGEKLFF
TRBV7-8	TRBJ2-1	CASSLGRWDRGLNEQFF
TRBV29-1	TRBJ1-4	CSAGPGGGASEKLFF
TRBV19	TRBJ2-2	CASAVNAGELFF
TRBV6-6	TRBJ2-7	CASSSHGPTDEQYF
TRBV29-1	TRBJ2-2	CSEITWTSRNTGELFF
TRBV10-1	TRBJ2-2	CASSESWRADRLFF
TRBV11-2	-	CASSPRDPYEQYF
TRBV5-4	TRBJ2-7	CASSPSGTSGTYEQYF
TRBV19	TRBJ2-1	CASTKEGQGVNEQFF
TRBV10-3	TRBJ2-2	CAIRIPPGELFF
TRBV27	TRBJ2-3	CASSLGLAGSADTQYF
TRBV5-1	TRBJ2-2	CASSSLNTGELFF
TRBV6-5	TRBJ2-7	CASRPGLAVYEQYF
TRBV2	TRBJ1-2	CASSSLGGGADGYTF
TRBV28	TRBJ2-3	CASRASGSTDTQYF
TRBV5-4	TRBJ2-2	CASSSPGGRTGELFF
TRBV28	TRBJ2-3	CASSAATDTQYF
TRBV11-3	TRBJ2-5	CASSSGQKETQYF
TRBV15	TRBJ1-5	CATSRRSTGTVINQPQHF
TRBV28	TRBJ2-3	CASRGGSRDTQYF
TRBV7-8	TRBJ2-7	CASSLRYEQYF
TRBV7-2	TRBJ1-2	CASSSGYGYTF
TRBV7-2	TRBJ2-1	CASSPHDEQFF
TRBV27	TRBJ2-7	CASRGGLAKHYEQYF
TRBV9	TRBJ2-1	CASSLRPERKSPSYNEQFF
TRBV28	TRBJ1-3	CASSLPREVGNTIYF
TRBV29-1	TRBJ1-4	CSVEDHDNEKLFF
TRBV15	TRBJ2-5	CATRSGSSETQYF
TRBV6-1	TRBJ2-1	CACRGGQFEHNEQFF
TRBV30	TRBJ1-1	CAWSVLPGGEAFF
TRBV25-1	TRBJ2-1	CASRGLAGQFNEQFF
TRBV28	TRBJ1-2	CASSSGIMQGGGYTF
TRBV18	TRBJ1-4	CASSPGDEKLFF
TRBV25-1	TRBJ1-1	CASSGIGLNTEAFF
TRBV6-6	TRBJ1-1	CASSSTGTNTEAFF
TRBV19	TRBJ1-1	CASSPRRGSTEAFF
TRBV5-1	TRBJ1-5	CASSRDSNQPQHF
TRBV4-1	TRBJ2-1	CASSQEETSGTIDEQFF
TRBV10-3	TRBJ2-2	CAISDTSGRAGELFF
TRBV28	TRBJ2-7	CASRRGTGRLYEQYF
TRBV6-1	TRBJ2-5	CASSQDRGRWETQYF
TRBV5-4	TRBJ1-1	CASSWQGLTEAFF
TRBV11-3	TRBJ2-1	CASSLDSGVGEQFF
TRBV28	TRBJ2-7	CASSLWVRAYEQYF
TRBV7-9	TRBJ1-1	CASSLEQAMNTEAFF
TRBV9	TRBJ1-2	CASSVQGNYGYTF